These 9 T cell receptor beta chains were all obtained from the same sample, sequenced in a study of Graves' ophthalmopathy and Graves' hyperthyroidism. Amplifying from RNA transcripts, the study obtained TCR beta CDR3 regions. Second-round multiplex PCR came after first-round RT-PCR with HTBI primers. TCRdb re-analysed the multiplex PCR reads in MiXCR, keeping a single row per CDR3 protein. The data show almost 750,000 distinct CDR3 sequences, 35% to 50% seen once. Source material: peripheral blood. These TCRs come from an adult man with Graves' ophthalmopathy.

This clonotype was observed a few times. The CDR3 protein is CASSHVDRAYQPQHF. The CDR3, as DNA: TGCGCCAGCAGCCACGTGGACAGGGCATATCAGCCCCAGCATTTT. The chain couples TRBV4-3 to TRBJ1-5; 8 positions agree with TRBD1. Germline assignment: CDR1 LGHNA and CDR2 YSLEER. Losses at the gene ends were 3 bases for V and 5 bases for J; bases not matched to a gene: 6. This CDR3 is built from 15 residues.

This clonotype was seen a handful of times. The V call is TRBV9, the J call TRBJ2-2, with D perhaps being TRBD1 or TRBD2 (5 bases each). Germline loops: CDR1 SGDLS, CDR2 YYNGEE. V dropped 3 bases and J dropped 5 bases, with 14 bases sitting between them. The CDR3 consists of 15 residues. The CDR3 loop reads CASSAPGAWTGELFF. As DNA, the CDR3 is TGTGCCAGCAGCGCCCCCGGGGCGTGGACCGGGGAGCTGTTTTTT.

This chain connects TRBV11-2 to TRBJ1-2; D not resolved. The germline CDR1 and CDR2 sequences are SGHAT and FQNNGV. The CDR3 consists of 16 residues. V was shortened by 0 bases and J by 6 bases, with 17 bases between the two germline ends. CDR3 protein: CASSLDGIRELHGYTF. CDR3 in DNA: TGTGCCAGCAGCTTAGATGGGATCCGGGAGTTACATGGCTACACCTTC.

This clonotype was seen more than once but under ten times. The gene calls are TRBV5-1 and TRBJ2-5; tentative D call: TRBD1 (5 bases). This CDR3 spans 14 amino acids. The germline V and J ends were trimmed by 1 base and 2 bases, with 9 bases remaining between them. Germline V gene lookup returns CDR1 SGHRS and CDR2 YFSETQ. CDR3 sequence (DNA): TGCGCCAGCAGCTTGCAAGGGGAACAAGAGACCCAGTACTTC. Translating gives CASSLQGEQETQYF.

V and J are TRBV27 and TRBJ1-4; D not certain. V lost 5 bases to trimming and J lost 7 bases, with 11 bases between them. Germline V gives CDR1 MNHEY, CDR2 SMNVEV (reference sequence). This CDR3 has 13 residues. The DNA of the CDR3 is TGTGCCAGCAGTAGGAGGTGGGGTGAAAAACTGTTTTTT. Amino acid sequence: CASSRRWGEKLFF.

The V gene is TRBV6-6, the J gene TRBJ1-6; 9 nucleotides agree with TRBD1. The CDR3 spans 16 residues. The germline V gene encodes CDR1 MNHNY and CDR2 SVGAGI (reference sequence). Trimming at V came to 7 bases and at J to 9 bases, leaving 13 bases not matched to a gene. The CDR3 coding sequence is TGTGCCAGCATCCCAAGGGACAGGGTGGATTCTTCACCCCTCCACTTT. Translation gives CASIPRDRVDSSPLHF.

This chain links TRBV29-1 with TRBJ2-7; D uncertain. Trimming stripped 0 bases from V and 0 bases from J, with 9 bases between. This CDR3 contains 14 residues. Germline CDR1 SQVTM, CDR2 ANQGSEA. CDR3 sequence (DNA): TGCAGCGTTGAAGACGGACGGGCCTCCTACGAGCAGTACTTC. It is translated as CSVEDGRASYEQYF.

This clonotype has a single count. The CDR3 sequence: CASNMVGHSNYGYTF. Written as DNA, the CDR3 is TGCGCCAGCAATATGGTCGGACATTCAAACTATGGCTACACCTTC. The gene calls are TRBV5-1 and TRBJ1-2; D perhaps matches TRBD1 (5 bases). V was pared by 6 bases and J by 2 bases, with 17 bases between. Germline values: CDR1 SGHRS, CDR2 YFSETQ. The CDR3 is 15 amino acids.

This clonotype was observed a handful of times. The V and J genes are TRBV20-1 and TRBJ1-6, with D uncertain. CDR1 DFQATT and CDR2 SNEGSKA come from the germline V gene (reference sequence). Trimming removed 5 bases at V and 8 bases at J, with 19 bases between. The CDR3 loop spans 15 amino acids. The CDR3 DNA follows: TGCAGTGCTTTCCCGGGCGACCTCTACGATTCACCCCTCCACTTT. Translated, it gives CSAFPGDLYDSPLHF.